This T cell receptor (beta chain) was recorded in a study of blood T cell repertoires in COVID-19. Study details: COVID-19 samples from acute and convalescent phases originated in the United States, Italy and Spain.

Original handling: Amplification of reference gene primers provided the estimated nucleated cell counts. Sequencing was performed with immunoSEQ multiplex PCR; in TCRdb, only in-frame clones are kept and a portion is missing. V and J calls and clone size are given by that table; D and trimming were obtained from the DNA. The table lists under 250,000 clones, over 65% of them singletons. Trimming at V came to 6 bases and at J to 6 bases, leaving 12 bases not matched to a gene. This CDR3 has 15 residues. The V gene's germline CDR1 is SQVTM and CDR2 ANQGSEA. The sample comprised peripheral blood. The TCR originated in a woman in her 70s with active or convalescent COVID-19. The chain couples TRBV29-1 to TRBJ1-5; 9 positions match TRBD1. CDR3 DNA sequence: TGCAGCGTGGGGATGACAGGGGGTATAGGTCAGCCCCAGCATTTT. Protein sequence: CSVGMTGGIGQPQHF.